This TCR beta chain was documented in a study of lymphopenia after photon versus proton radiotherapy. Findings of the study overall: Survival link was tested only in deceased patients; proton benefit remains a possibility. Post-nadir diversity loss with photons came from oligoclonal expansion, particularly CD8+ Temra cells. Larger post-nadir TCR diversity loss correlated inversely with survival in deceased patients.

Sequencing was performed with immunoSEQ multiplex PCR; in TCRdb, only in-frame clones are kept and a portion is missing. This repertoire shows about 42,000 clones, around 83% found once; its top ten account for less than 30%. The CDR3 runs 14 residues. With 0 bases removed from V and 4 bases from J, the gap between germline ends came to 13 bases. Germline V gives CDR1 SQVTM, CDR2 ANQGSEA. For this clone: Antigen specificity is unknown.

The clonotype was recovered from a woman in her sixties or seventies with pancreatic cancer. The specimen was peripheral blood, collected from a patient treated with proton-based radiotherapy. V and J are TRBV29-1 and TRBJ2-7; no firm D call. CDR3 coding DNA: TGCAGCGTTGAAGATGGAGTTTATGGGTACGAGCAGTACTTC. It codes for CSVEDGVYGYEQYF.